This T cell receptor (beta chain) was captured in a study of OX40 agonist ivuxolimab in advanced cancers. The V end was cut by 0 bases, the J end by 7 bases, with 7 bases between. There are 12 residues in the CDR3. Germline loops: CDR1 SGHRS, CDR2 YFSETQ. Generated by immunoSEQ multiplex PCR, the TCRdb table keeps only in-frame clones and is missing some. The sample lists about 31,000 clones, 75% to 95% seen once, with about 4.5% in the top ten. This clonotype was obtained from an adult with an advanced solid tumor such as melanoma, head and neck, liver or kidney cancer. The genes are TRBV5-1 and TRBJ1-1; D is unresolved. The sequencing here drew on CD4+ or CD8+ T cells sorted from blood, taken in a trial of the OX40 agonist ivuxolimab. CDR3 protein: CASSLGQVEAFF. In DNA form, the CDR3 reads TGCGCCAGCAGCTTGGGGCAGGTTGAAGCTTTCTTT.